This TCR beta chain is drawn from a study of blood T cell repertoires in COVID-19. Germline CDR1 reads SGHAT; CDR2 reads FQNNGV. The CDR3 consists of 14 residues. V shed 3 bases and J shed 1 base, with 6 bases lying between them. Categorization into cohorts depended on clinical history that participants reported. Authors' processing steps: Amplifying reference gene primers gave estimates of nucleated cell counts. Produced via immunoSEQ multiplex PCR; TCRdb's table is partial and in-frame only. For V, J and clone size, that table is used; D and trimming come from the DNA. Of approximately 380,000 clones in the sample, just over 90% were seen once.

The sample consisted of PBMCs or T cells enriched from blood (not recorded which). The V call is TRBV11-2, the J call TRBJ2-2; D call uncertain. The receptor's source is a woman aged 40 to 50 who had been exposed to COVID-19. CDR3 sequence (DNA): TGTGCCAGCAGCTTGTATTTGAACACCGGGGAGCTGTTTTTT. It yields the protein CASSLYLNTGELFF.